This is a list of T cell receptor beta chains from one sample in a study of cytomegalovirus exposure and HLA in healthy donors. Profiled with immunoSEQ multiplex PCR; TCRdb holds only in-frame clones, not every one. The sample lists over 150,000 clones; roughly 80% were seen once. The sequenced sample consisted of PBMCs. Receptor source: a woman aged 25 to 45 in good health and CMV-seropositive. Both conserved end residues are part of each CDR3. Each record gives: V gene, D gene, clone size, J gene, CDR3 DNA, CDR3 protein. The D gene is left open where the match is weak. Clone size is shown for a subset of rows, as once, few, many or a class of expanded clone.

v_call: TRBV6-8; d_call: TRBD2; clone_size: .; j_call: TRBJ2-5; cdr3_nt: TGTGCCAGCAGTTACGAGCGGGGGGGCAGAAAGACCCAGTACTTC; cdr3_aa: CASSYERGGRKTQYF
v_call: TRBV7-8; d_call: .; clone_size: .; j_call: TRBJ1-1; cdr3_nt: TGTGCCAGCAGCCCAGTAAGGAACACTGAAGCTTTCTTT; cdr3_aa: CASSPVRNTEAFF
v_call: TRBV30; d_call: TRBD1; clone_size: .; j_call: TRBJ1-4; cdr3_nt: TGTGCCTGGAGTCTTACATGGACAGGGGAGGCAGGAAAACTGTTTTTT; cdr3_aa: CAWSLTWTGEAGKLFF
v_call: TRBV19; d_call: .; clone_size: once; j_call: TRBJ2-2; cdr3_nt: TGTGCCAGTAGCCCTGGCCTTCTCACCGGGGAGCTGTTTTTT; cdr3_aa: CASSPGLLTGELFF
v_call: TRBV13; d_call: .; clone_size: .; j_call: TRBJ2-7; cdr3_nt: TGTGCCAGCAGCCTAAGCTACGAGCAGTACTTC; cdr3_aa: CASSLSYEQYF
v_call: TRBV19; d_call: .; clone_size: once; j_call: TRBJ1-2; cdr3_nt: TGTGCCAGTAGTTGGGTTGAGGCGACTGGCTACACCTTC; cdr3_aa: CASSWVEATGYTF
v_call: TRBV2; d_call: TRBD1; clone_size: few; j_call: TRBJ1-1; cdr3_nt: TGTGCCAGCAGGAGAGGACAGGGGAACACTGAAGCTTTCTTT; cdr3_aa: CASRRGQGNTEAFF
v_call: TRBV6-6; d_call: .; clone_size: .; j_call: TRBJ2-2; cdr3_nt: TGTGCCAGCAGGCCCAGGGGGGCGAGTTTGACCGGGGAGCTGTTTTTT; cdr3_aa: CASRPRGASLTGELFF
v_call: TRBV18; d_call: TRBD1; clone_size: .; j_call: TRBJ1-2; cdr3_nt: TGTGCCAGCTCACCAGGAAATAGGGGGCTACGCTACACCTTC; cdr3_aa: CASSPGNRGLRYTF
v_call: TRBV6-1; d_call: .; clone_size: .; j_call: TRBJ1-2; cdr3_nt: TGTGCCAGCAGTGAAGACCCGGTCTATGGCTACACCTTC; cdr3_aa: CASSEDPVYGYTF
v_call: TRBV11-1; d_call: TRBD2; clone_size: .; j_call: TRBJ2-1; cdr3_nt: TGTGCCAGCAGCTTAGATTGGGCTAGCGGGGGGGATGAGCAGTTCTTC; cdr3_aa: CASSLDWASGGDEQFF
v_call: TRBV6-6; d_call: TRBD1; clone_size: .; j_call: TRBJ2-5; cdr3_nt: TGTGCCCGCCCATCACCCCGTACAGGGGGAGAAGAGACCCAGTACTTC; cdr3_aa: CARPSPRTGGEETQYF
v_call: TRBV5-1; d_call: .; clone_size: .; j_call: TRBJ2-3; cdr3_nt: TGCGCCAGCAAGAGGGAGCGGTTTATGGTCACAGATACGCAGTATTTT; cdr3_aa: CASKRERFMVTDTQYF
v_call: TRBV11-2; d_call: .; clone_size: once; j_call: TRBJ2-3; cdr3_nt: TGTGCCAGCAGCAACCAGATTTCAGATACGCAGTATTTT; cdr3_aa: CASSNQISDTQYF
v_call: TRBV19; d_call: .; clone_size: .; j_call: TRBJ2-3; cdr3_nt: TGTGCCAGTAGTATCCAGACGCGAAGACTCACAGATACGCAGTATTTT; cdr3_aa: CASSIQTRRLTDTQYF
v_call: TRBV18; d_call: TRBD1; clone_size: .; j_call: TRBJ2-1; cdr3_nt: TGTGCCAGCTCACCAAGGGGGACAGGACGGAATGAGCAGTTCTTC; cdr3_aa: CASSPRGTGRNEQFF
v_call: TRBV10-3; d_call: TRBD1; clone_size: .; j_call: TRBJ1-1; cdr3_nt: TGTGCCATCAGTGAGGCCGGGACAGGGTTTGGAGGTGAAGCTTTCTTT; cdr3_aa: CAISEAGTGFGGEAFF
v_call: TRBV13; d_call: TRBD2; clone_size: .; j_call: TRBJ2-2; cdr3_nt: TGTGCCAGCAGCTTCGCCAAGCGGGACCGCACCGGGGAGCTGTTTTTT; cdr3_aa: CASSFAKRDRTGELFF
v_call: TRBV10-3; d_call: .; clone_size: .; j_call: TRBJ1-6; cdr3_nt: TGTGCCATCAGTGGAGGGTTCGGAGGGTCACCCCTCCACTTT; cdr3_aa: CAISGGFGGSPLHF
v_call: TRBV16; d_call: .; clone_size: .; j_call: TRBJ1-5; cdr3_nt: TGTGCCAGCAGCCACGCGAGGGTGGATCAGCCCCAGCATTTT; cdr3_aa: CASSHARVDQPQHF
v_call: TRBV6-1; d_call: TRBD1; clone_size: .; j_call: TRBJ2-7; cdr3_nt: TGTGCCAGCACCGGGACAGGGCTCCACGAGCAGTACTTC; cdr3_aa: CASTGTGLHEQYF
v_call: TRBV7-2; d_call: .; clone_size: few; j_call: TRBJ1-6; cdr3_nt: TGTGCCAGCAGCTTGGCGGGTCCGAGCTCCTATAATTCACCCCTCCACTTT; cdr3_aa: CASSLAGPSSYNSPLHF
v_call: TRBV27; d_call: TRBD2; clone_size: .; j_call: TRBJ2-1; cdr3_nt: TGTGCCAGCAGTTTCTCAGCGGGGGAACACCTAAATGAGCAGTTCTTC; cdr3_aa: CASSFSAGEHLNEQFF
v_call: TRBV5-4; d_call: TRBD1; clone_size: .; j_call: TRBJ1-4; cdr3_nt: TGTGCCAGCAGCCTGGACAGGGAGGGTGAAAAACTGTTTTTT; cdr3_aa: CASSLDREGEKLFF
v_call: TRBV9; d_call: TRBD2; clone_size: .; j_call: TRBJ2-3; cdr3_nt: TGTGCCAGCAGCGCGGGAGCGGGGTTCACAGATACGCAGTATTTT; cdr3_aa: CASSAGAGFTDTQYF
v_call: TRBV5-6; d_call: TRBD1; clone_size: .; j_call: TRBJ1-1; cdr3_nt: TGTGCCAGCAGCTGGACAGGGAAGAACCCTGAAGCTTTCTTT; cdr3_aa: CASSWTGKNPEAFF
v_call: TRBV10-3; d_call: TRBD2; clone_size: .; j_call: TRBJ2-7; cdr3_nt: TGTGCCTTGACTAGCGGCCGTTCCTACGAGCAGTACTTC; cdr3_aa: CALTSGRSYEQYF
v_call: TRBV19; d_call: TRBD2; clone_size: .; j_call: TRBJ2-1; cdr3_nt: TGTGCCAGTAGTAGACTAGCGGGGGGAAATGAGCAGTTCTTC; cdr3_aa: CASSRLAGGNEQFF
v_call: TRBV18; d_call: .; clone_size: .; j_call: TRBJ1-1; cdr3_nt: TGTGCCAGCGGCACGGGGGGCATGAAGTCTGGTGAAGCTTTCTTT; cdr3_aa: CASGTGGMKSGEAFF
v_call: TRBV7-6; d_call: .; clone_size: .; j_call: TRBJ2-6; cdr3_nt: TGTGCCAGCAGCTTAGCGGTTAAAGGAGGGGCTGGGGCCAACGTCCTGACTTTC; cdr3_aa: CASSLAVKGGAGANVLTF
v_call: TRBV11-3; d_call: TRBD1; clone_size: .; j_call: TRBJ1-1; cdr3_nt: TGTGCCAGCAGCCGGGGACAGGGAAGGATTTCTTTCTTT; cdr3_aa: CASSRGQGRISFF
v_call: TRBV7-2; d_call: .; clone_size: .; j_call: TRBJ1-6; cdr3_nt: TGTGCCAGCAGCTCTACCGGGAATTCACCCCTCCACTTT; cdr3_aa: CASSSTGNSPLHF
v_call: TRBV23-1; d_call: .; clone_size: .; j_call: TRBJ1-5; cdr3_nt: TGCGCCAGCAGTCAATCGAAGGGGGACAGCAATCAGCCCCAGCATTTT; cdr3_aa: CASSQSKGDSNQPQHF
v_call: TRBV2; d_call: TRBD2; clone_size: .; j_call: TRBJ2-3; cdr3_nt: TGTGCCAGTCGACTAGCGGCATTTAGCACAGATACGCAGTATTTT; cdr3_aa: CASRLAAFSTDTQYF
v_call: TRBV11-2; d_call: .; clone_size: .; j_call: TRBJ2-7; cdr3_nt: TGTGCCAGCAGCTTAAACGGCGCAGGGGCCCATGCCGAGCAGTACTTC; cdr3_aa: CASSLNGAGAHAEQYF
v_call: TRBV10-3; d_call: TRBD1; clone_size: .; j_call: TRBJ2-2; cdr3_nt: TGTGCCATCAGTGAGTCGGACAGGGAGGTGTTTTTT; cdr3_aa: CAISESDREVFF
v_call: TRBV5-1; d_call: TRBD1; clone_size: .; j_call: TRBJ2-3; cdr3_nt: TGCGCCAGCAGCTTGATCCCGGGACAGAGAACAGATACGCAGTATTTT; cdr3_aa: CASSLIPGQRTDTQYF
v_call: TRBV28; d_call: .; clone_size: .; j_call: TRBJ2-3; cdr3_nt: TGTGCCAGCAGTTTAATTCCAGGGCCGACACTCACAGATACGCAGTATTTT; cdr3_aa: CASSLIPGPTLTDTQYF
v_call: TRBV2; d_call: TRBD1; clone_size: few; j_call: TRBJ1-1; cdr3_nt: TGTGCCAGCAGCGCCTACAGGGGAATGAACACTGAAGCTTTCTTT; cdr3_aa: CASSAYRGMNTEAFF
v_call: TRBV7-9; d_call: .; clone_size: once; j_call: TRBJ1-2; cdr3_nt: TGTTCCAGCAGCTTGCAATGGGGCGCCGCCGGGTATGGCTACACCTTC; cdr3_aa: CSSSLQWGAAGYGYTF
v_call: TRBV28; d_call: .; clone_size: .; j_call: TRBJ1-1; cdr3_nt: TGTGCCAGCAGCCGCGTCTGGAACACTGAAGCTTTCTTT; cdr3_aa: CASSRVWNTEAFF